These 14 T cell receptor beta chains share one sample of origin, sequenced in a study of control samples from healthy donors and cancer patients. TCRdb's table, derived via immunoSEQ multiplex PCR, lists solely in-frame clones and lacks some. Among tens of thousands of clones listed, approximately 90% were seen once. The sample taken for sequencing was PBMCs. The origin of the receptors is a woman aged 35 to 49 with head and neck cancer.

Only a few counts were recorded for this clone. This rearrangement joins TRBV4-2 to TRBJ2-7; 15 bases agree with TRBD2. The CDR3 is 16 residues long. The trim removed 4 bases at V and 4 bases at J, leaving 5 bases unmatched. Germline V CDR1 and CDR2: LGHNA, YNFKEQ. The CDR3 nucleotides are TGTGCCAGCAGCCTCGGACTAGCGGGAGGGCCATACGAGCAGTACTTC. It yields the protein CASSLGLAGGPYEQYF.

V and J are TRBV9 and TRBJ2-1; 7 nucleotides agree with TRBD2. The junction had 18 bases not matched to a gene; V was cut back by 3 bases and J by 9 bases. The CDR3 sequence is 17 residues long. CDR1 and CDR2 from the germline V gene are SGDLS and YYNGEE. The CDR3 DNA reads TGTGCCAGCAGCGCCGATAGGGAGGGTGGAATGGAGGCTGAGCAGTTCTTC. Encoded protein: CASSADREGGMEAEQFF. The entire variable domain, with the rest obtained from reference TRBV9 and TRBJ2-1, is as follows: DSGVTQTPKHLITATGQRVTLRCSPRSGDLSVYWYQQSLDQGLQFLIQYYNGEERAKGNILERFSAQQFPDLHSELNLSSLELGDSALYFCASSADREGGMEAEQFFGPGTRLTVL.

V and J are TRBV7-2 and TRBJ2-7, with TRBD2 matching 7 bases. This CDR3 contains 15 residues. Trimming cost V 5 bases and J 0 bases; bases outside gene matches: 7. Germline lookup yields CDR1 SGHTA and CDR2 FQGNSA. In DNA, the CDR3 is TGTGCCAGCAGCCCCGGGGGGATAGCCTCCTACGAGCAGTACTTC. This gives the protein CASSPGGIASYEQYF. Supplemented by reference TRBV7-2 and TRBJ2-7, the full variable domain reads GAGVSQSPSNKVTEKGKDVELRCDPISGHTALYWYRQSLGQGLEFLIYFQGNSAPDKSGLPSDRFSAERTGGSVSTLTIQRTQQEDSAVYLCASSPGGIASYEQYFGPGTRLTVT.

The chain is built from TRBV12-3 or TRBV12-4 and TRBJ1-5, with D perhaps TRBD1 (5 bases). V dropped 6 bases and J dropped 3 bases, with 9 bases sitting between them. There are 13 residues in the CDR3. Here the CDR3 DNA reads TGTGCCAGCAGGGGGGAGTTCAATCAGCCCCAGCATTTT. Its protein product is CASRGEFNQPQHF.

This rearrangement joins TRBV28 to TRBJ2-7; the D gene is possibly TRBD2 (5 bases). Trimming removed 1 base from V and 9 bases from J, with 10 bases in between. Per the germline V gene, CDR1 is MDHEN and CDR2 is SYDVKM. The CDR3 runs to 12 residues. The CDR3 loop reads CASSLSGIGQYF. The CDR3 DNA follows: TGTGCCAGCAGTTTATCGGGAATTGGGCAGTACTTC.

The rearrangement joins TRBV7-2 to TRBJ1-2; TRBD1 is a possible D gene (6 bases). Germline loops: CDR1 SGHTA, CDR2 FQGNSA. There are 16 residues in the CDR3. Deletions cut 4 bases from V and 0 bases from J, with 15 bases between. The CDR3 bases are TGTGCCAGCAGCTCCCTGAATCAGGGGCCTAACTATGGCTACACCTTC. Amino acid sequence: CASSSLNQGPNYGYTF. Based on the CDR3 plus reference TRBV7-2 and TRBJ1-2, the full variable domain is GAGVSQSPSNKVTEKGKDVELRCDPISGHTALYWYRQSLGQGLEFLIYFQGNSAPDKSGLPSDRFSAERTGGSVSTLTIQRTQQEDSAVYLCASSSLNQGPNYGYTFGSGTRLTVV.

This chain joins TRBV6-6 and TRBJ2-5; D gene ambiguous. This CDR3 is built from 13 residues. The germline V gene has CDR1 MNHNY and CDR2 SVGAGI (reference sequence). V was cut by 3 bases and J by 4 bases, with 9 bases left in between. The CDR3, as DNA: TGTGCCAGCAGTTATAGGTTAGGAGAGACCCAGTACTTC. This gives the protein CASSYRLGETQYF.

The chain couples TRBV12-3 or TRBV12-4 to TRBJ1-2; TRBD1 might be the D (5 bases). Trimming left V 5 bases short and J 7 bases short, with 11 bases between. This CDR3 is 12 amino acids long. The CDR3 loop reads CASSVPGVGYTF. In DNA, the CDR3 is TGTGCCAGCAGTGTCCCGGGGGTTGGCTACACCTTC.

The rearrangement links TRBV2 to TRBJ1-5; possibly TRBD1 for D (5 bases). The CDR3 consists of 13 residues. V was pared by 7 bases and J by 1 base, with 8 bases between. Germline values: CDR1 SNHLY, CDR2 FYNNEI. The CDR3 sequence: CASKGMSNQPQHF. CDR3 coding DNA: TGTGCCAGCAAGGGGATGAGCAATCAGCCCCAGCATTTT.

The V gene is TRBV6-5, the J gene TRBJ2-7; possible D gene TRBD1, 5 bases. Germline values: CDR1 MNHEY, CDR2 SVGAGI. The length of the CDR3 is 13 residues. Trimming stripped 4 bases from V and 5 bases from J, with 12 bases between. CDR3 sequence reads: CASSSPRVHEQYF. CDR3 nucleotide sequence: TGTGCCAGCAGTTCACCCAGGGTTCACGAGCAGTACTTC.

This chain uses TRBV6-4 with TRBJ1-6; the D is unclear. The germline gives CDR1 MRHNA, CDR2 SNTAGT. The CDR3 sequence is 14 residues long. V dropped 7 bases and J dropped 9 bases, with 16 bases sitting between them. CDR3 amino acids: CASTRDPGGSPLHF. The CDR3, as DNA: TGTGCCAGCACAAGGGATCCCGGCGGTTCACCCCTCCACTTT.

The chain uses TRBV5-4 and TRBJ1-3, with D unclear. The CDR3 has 14 residues. From germline, CDR1 is SGHNT and CDR2 YYREEE (reference sequence). Trimming stripped 6 bases from V and 1 base from J, with 11 bases between. CDR3 coding DNA: TGTGCCAGCACCACTACAGAATCTGGAAACACCATATATTTT. Amino acid sequence: CASTTTESGNTIYF.

This clone appeared once. The rearrangement joins TRBV7-9 to TRBJ2-3; D is possibly TRBD2 (6 bases). CDR1 and CDR2 (germline): SEHNR, FQNEAQ (reference sequence). Trimming took off 4 bases at V and 2 bases at J, with 10 bases between the two ends. The CDR3 loop spans 14 amino acids. The CDR3 is CASSWDSATDTQYF. As DNA, the CDR3 is TGTGCCAGCAGCTGGGACTCGGCCACAGATACGCAGTATTTT.

The rearrangement links TRBV4-2 to TRBJ2-7, with TRBD2 as a possible D gene (6 bases). The CDR3 totals 15 residues. In germline, CDR1 is LGHNA, CDR2 YNFKEQ. The V end was cut by 0 bases, the J end by 1 base, with 10 bases between. CDR3: CASSQERESSYEQYF. Here the CDR3 DNA reads TGTGCCAGCAGCCAAGAACGGGAGTCGTCCTACGAGCAGTACTTC.